What follows are 23 T cell receptor beta chains derived from one specimen sequenced in a study of response to subunit inactivated influenza vaccine. One entry per CDR3 protein, called by TCRdb with MiXCR from the RT-PCR reads. The sample includes around 530,000 distinct CDR3 sequences, approximately 15% seen only once; the top ten take 3%. The input for sequencing was CD4+ T cells sorted from PBMCs, taken around 25 months after vaccination. All receptors come from a man aged 50 to 75 who received an inactivated influenza vaccine.

This clonotype has more than one count but fewer than ten. The rearrangement links TRBV19 to TRBJ1-1; unclear D gene. This CDR3 comprises 14 residues. Germline-derived CDR1 and CDR2 are LNHDA and SQIVND (reference sequence). V gave up 1 base and J gave up 1 base, with 7 bases separating them. The CDR3 reads CASSIGLRNTEAFF. The CDR3 coding sequence is TGTGCCAGTAGTATAGGATTGAGGAACACTGAAGCTTTCTTT.

This clonotype was seen a few times. This chain joins TRBV27 and TRBJ2-3; 7 nucleotides line up with TRBD1. Germline CDR1 and CDR2: MNHEY and SMNVEV (reference sequence). J gave up 2 bases and V 5 bases, and 10 bases lay outside the gene matches. The CDR3 spans 16 residues. The DNA of the CDR3 is TGTGCCAGCAGTCCCGGGGACAGAATAGCCACAGATACGCAGTATTTT. The encoded protein is CASSPGDRIATDTQYF.

This chain uses TRBV3-1 with TRBJ2-3; D may match TRBD1 or TRBD2 (5 bases each). CDR1 and CDR2 (germline): LGHDT, YNNKEL (reference sequence). Trimming removed 5 bases at V and 6 bases at J, with 12 bases between. This CDR3 is 13 amino acids long. The DNA for the CDR3 is TGTGCCAGCAGCTACGGGGCCGGGGATACGCAGTATTTT. Translation gives CASSYGAGDTQYF.

The chain uses TRBV11-2 and TRBJ2-7; no clear D. V was cut by 1 base and J by 0 bases, with 7 bases left in between. This CDR3 spans 14 amino acids. Per germline, CDR1 SGHAT and CDR2 FQNNGV. As DNA, the CDR3 is TGTGCCAGCAGCTTAGCCAGATACTCCTACGAGCAGTACTTC. Protein sequence: CASSLARYSYEQYF.

The rearrangement joins TRBV15 to TRBJ2-5; possible D gene TRBD1, 6 bases. Per the germline V gene, CDR1 is LNHNV and CDR2 is YYDKDF (reference sequence). V dropped 3 bases and J dropped 4 bases, with 21 bases sitting between them. CDR3 length equals 17 residues. CDR3 region: CATSRDQGNKLGETQYF. In DNA, the CDR3 is TGTGCCACCAGCAGGGATCAGGGGAATAAGCTTGGAGAGACCCAGTACTTC.

The rearrangement uses TRBV6-5 and TRBJ1-2, with no clear D. CDR1 is MNHEY and CDR2 is SVGAGI in the germline V gene. The CDR3 has 12 amino acids. The V end lost 7 bases, the J end lost 7 bases, and 13 bases lay between the germline ends. As DNA, the CDR3 is TGTGCCAGCACCTCCCCCGAGGGTGGCTACACCTTC. It yields the protein CASTSPEGGYTF.

This clonotype showed up just a few times. The J gene is TRBJ2-6, the V gene TRBV10-3; TRBD2 matches at 14 bases. After removal of 5 bases from V and 3 bases from J, the junction contained 3 bases not matched to a gene. Germline V gene data show CDR1 as ENHRY and CDR2 as SYGVKD. The CDR3 totals 17 residues. The CDR3: CAISPGLAGVGANVLTF. CDR3 nucleotide sequence: TGTGCCATCAGTCCGGGACTAGCGGGAGTTGGGGCCAACGTCCTGACTTTC.

The J gene is TRBJ1-2, the V gene TRBV3-1; 7 bases match TRBD1. V shed 0 bases, J shed 9 bases, and the junction held 4 bases outside the gene matches. CDR3 length: 13 amino acids. The germline V gene encodes CDR1 LGHDT and CDR2 YNNKEL (reference sequence). CDR3 sequence: CASSQDDRARYTF. The DNA of the CDR3 is TGTGCCAGCAGCCAAGACGACAGGGCTCGCTACACCTTC.

This chain connects TRBV20-1 to TRBJ2-7; 9 nucleotides line up with TRBD1. Germline-derived CDR1 and CDR2 are DFQATT and SNEGSKA (reference sequence). The CDR3 length is 14 residues. Unmatched junction bases numbered 6, after V lost 0 bases and J lost 6 bases. The CDR3 is CSARDLGQGFEQYF. The CDR3 coding sequence is TGCAGTGCTAGAGATCTCGGACAGGGGTTCGAGCAGTACTTC.

The chain carries TRBV5-1 and TRBJ1-2; D perhaps matches TRBD1 (5 bases). The CDR3 has 14 amino acids. Germline V CDR1 and CDR2: SGHRS, YFSETQ. V was shortened by 4 bases and J by 2 bases, with 12 bases between the two germline ends. As DNA, the CDR3 is TGCGCCAGCAGCCAAGGGGCCCAGAACTATGGCTACACCTTC. Its translation is CASSQGAQNYGYTF.

The rearrangement joins TRBV10-3 to TRBJ2-1, with D perhaps being TRBD1 or TRBD2 (5 bases each). CDR1 and CDR2 (germline): ENHRY, SYGVKD. V was pared by 10 bases and J by 9 bases, with 19 bases between. The CDR3 length is 13 residues. In nucleotides, the CDR3 is TGTGCCACCCAGGGAGTGACCGACGGTGAGCAGTTCTTC. This gives the protein CATQGVTDGEQFF.

This clonotype showed up many times. V is TRBV28 and J is TRBJ2-1; no clear D gene. Germline V gives CDR1 MDHEN, CDR2 SYDVKM. The CDR3 sequence is 15 residues long. V lost 7 bases and J lost 3, with 16 bases in between. The DNA of the CDR3 is TGTGCCAGCATCCAGTCGGATCTCTTCTACAATGAGCAGTTCTTC. Encoded protein: CASIQSDLFYNEQFF.

This clonotype showed up many times. V usage is TRBV7-9 and J usage is TRBJ1-3; D uncertain. The CDR3 runs to 15 residues. Germline values: CDR1 SEHNR, CDR2 FQNEAQ (reference sequence). V gave up 5 bases and J gave up 4 bases, with 15 bases separating them. In DNA, the CDR3 is TGTGCCAGCAGCGCCTCGGGCGGGCTCGGAAACACCATATATTTT. Translation: CASSASGGLGNTIYF.

In this sample, this clonotype turned up a few times. The V call is TRBV12-3 or TRBV12-4, the J call TRBJ2-5, with 11 nucleotides matching TRBD2. V lost 6 bases, J lost 5 bases, and 5 bases stayed unmatched. The CDR3 consists of 14 residues. The CDR3 protein is CASRKGLAVETQYF. The CDR3 region has the DNA TGTGCCAGCAGAAAGGGACTAGCGGTTGAGACCCAGTACTTC.

This clonotype has only a few counts. The rearrangement joins TRBV5-1 to TRBJ1-3, with 7 bases aligning to TRBD1. The CDR3 has 15 residues. Germline CDR1 SGHRS, CDR2 YFSETQ. V dropped 3 bases and J dropped 0; count of bases not matched to a gene: 3. DNA of the CDR3: TGCGCCAGCAGCTCCCAGGGGGACTCTGGAAACACCATATATTTT. Its protein product is CASSSQGDSGNTIYF.

This clonotype was picked up a small number of times. J is TRBJ2-5 and V is TRBV4-2; TRBD2 matches at 8 bases. Looked up from germline, CDR1 is LGHNA and CDR2 is YNFKEQ. The CDR3 extends over 17 amino acids. After removal of 3 bases from V and 5 bases from J, the junction contained 14 bases not matched to a gene. The CDR3 is CASSQGPSGSNRETQYF. As DNA, the CDR3 is TGTGCCAGCAGCCAGGGGCCCAGCGGGAGTAATCGGGAGACCCAGTACTTC.

This clonotype ranks as medium-sized. The genes are TRBV7-2 and TRBJ1-2, with a possible D match to TRBD1 (5 bases). This CDR3 region has 16 residues. CDR1 is SGHTA, CDR2 FQGNSA, per germline. The V and J ends lost 3 bases and 8 bases respectively, with 22 bases between them. The CDR3 is CASSFLISEPGLGYTF. CDR3 DNA sequence: TGTGCCAGCAGCTTTTTGATATCGGAGCCGGGACTAGGCTACACCTTC. The full variable domain, with the rest looked up from reference TRBV7-2 and TRBJ1-2, is GAGVSQSPSNKVTEKGKDVELRCDPISGHTALYWYRQSLGQGLEFLIYFQGNSAPDKSGLPSDRFSAERTGGSVSTLTIQRTQQEDSAVYLCASSFLISEPGLGYTFGSGTRLTVV.

There are a few counts of this clonotype. This CDR3 reads CASRDSGDTQYF. The CDR3 coding sequence is TGTGCCAGCAGGGATAGCGGAGATACGCAGTATTTT. The chain is built from TRBV6-4 and TRBJ2-3; a weak D match, TRBD2 (6 bases). The CDR3 sequence is 12 residues long. Per germline, CDR1 MRHNA and CDR2 SNTAGT. Trimming removed 6 bases at V and 5 bases at J, with 9 bases between.

J is TRBJ2-1 and V is TRBV10-3; D might be TRBD1 or TRBD2, each matching 5 bases. The ends were cut back, 3 bases at V and 4 bases at J, with 7 bases in the middle. CDR1 and CDR2 (germline): ENHRY, SYGVKD. This CDR3 is 13 amino acids long. The CDR3 DNA reads TGTGCCATCAGTGAAGGGGAGTACAATGAGCAGTTCTTC. This codes for CAISEGEYNEQFF.

The table lists this clonotype with a count of one. The chain joins TRBV28 to TRBJ1-2; 8 bases align to TRBD1. This CDR3 comprises 14 residues. Losses at the gene ends were 5 bases for V and 4 bases for J; bases not matched to a gene: 6. Germline CDR1 MDHEN, CDR2 SYDVKM. CDR3 region: CASSADRVAYGYTF. The CDR3 DNA follows: TGTGCCAGCAGTGCGGACAGGGTAGCCTATGGCTACACCTTC.

J is TRBJ2-3 and V is TRBV7-6; TRBD1 or TRBD2 may be the D gene (5 bases each). Trimming stripped 3 bases from V and 0 bases from J, with 10 bases between. This CDR3 has 15 residues. Germline CDR1 reads SGHVS; CDR2 reads FNYEAQ. The chain's CDR3 is CASSLWGYSTDTQYF. The CDR3 DNA is TGTGCCAGCAGCTTGTGGGGGTATAGCACAGATACGCAGTATTTT.

This chain links TRBV19 with TRBJ1-2; 8 bases fit TRBD1. V gave up 5 bases and J gave up 3 bases; unmatched junction bases: 8. The CDR3 extends over 15 amino acids. In germline, CDR1 is LNHDA, CDR2 SQIVND (reference sequence). The CDR3 loop is CASSSPDRGDYGYTF. The CDR3, as DNA: TGTGCCAGTAGTTCACCCGACAGGGGAGACTATGGCTACACCTTC.

V and J are TRBV19 and TRBJ2-7; 7 nucleotides align to TRBD1. The CDR3 has 14 residues. Germline V gives CDR1 LNHDA, CDR2 SQIVND (reference sequence). V lost 7 bases and J lost 0; bases outside the gene matches: 6. The DNA of the CDR3 is TGTGCCAGTACCAGACAGGGAGTCTCCTACGAGCAGTACTTC. Encoded protein: CASTRQGVSYEQYF.